This T cell receptor (beta chain) was recorded in a study of response to subunit inactivated influenza vaccine. A single record per CDR3 protein comes from TCRdb applying MiXCR to the RT-PCR reads. Altogether a few hundred thousand distinct CDR3 sequences are present, roughly 9.7% being singletons, with the ten largest covering approximately 12%. The CDR3 contains 17 residues. Per the germline V gene, CDR1 is MNHEY and CDR2 is SVGAGI. J lost 7 bases, V lost 4 bases, and 10 bases had no gene match. This clonotype has just a few counts. V gene TRBV6-5 combines with J gene TRBJ2-1, with TRBD2 matching 13 bases. The sample here was PBMCs from blood, taken around seven weeks after vaccination. This clonotype originated in a man aged 50 or older who received an inactivated influenza vaccine. CDR3 coding DNA: TGTGCCAGCAGTTTTCGTTCGACTAGCGGGAGGAGGAATGAGCAGTTCTTC. The encoded protein is CASSFRSTSGRRNEQFF.